What follows are 13 T cell receptor beta chains derived from one specimen sequenced in a study of blood T cell repertoires in COVID-19. The method was immunoSEQ multiplex PCR; TCRdb's version includes in-frame clones alone and lacks a portion of them. The profile shows roughly 200,000 clones, over 75% of them singletons. The sample comprised peripheral blood. These TCRs come from a man between 65 and 85 years old with active or convalescent COVID-19.

The chain joins TRBV6-5 to TRBJ1-4, with 9 bases aligning to TRBD1. The V gene's germline CDR1 is MNHEY and CDR2 SVGAGI. The CDR3 contains 12 residues. Trimming at V came to 5 bases and at J to 14 bases, leaving 6 bases not matched to a gene. The CDR3 coding sequence is TGTGCCAGCAGTCCCACAGGGGGCGTGCTGTTTTTT. Amino acid sequence: CASSPTGGVLFF.

This clone turned up a few times. J is TRBJ1-2 and V is TRBV7-9; D gene uncertain. Germline V gene data show CDR1 as SEHNR and CDR2 as FQNEAQ (reference sequence). The CDR3 covers 12 residues. The V end was cut by 2 bases, the J end by 8 bases, with 9 bases between. CDR3 region: CASSLPGGGYTF. Written as DNA, the CDR3 is TGTGCCAGCAGCTTACCGGGAGGAGGCTACACCTTC.

The J gene is TRBJ2-2, the V gene TRBV7-2; 9 positions match TRBD2. Germline V CDR1 and CDR2: SGHTA, FQGNSA. J gave up 15 bases and V 0 bases, and 8 bases lay outside the gene matches. The CDR3 consists of 14 residues. The CDR3 loop is CASSLAAGGRYLFF. CDR3 bases: TGTGCCAGCAGCTTAGCAGCGGGGGGACGTTATTTGTTTTTT.

With respect to this clone: Different DNA sequences within this sample yield the same CDR3. V gene TRBV12-3 or TRBV12-4 combines with J gene TRBJ1-5; D call uncertain. Trimming removed 4 bases from V and 3 bases from J, with 7 bases in between. The CDR3 spans 13 residues. CDR3: CASSWSSNQPQHF. The DNA for the CDR3 is TGTGCCAGCAGTTGGAGTTCCAATCAGCCCCAGCATTTT.

The chain couples TRBV7-6 to TRBJ2-1, with 8 bases lining up with TRBD1. The CDR3 is 17 residues long. The trim removed 5 bases at V and 9 bases at J, leaving 18 bases unmatched. Per the germline V gene, CDR1 is SGHVS and CDR2 is FNYEAQ. CDR3 in amino acids: CASSHSGTGKVRGEQFF. The CDR3 DNA reads TGTGCCAGCAGCCATTCCGGGACAGGAAAAGTACGTGGTGAGCAGTTCTTC.

The rearrangement links TRBV5-4 to TRBJ1-2; 7 positions match TRBD1. This CDR3 contains 16 residues. Germline values: CDR1 SGHNT, CDR2 YYREEE (reference sequence). With V trimmed by 0 bases and J by 8 bases, 13 bases remained unmatched. This CDR3 reads CASSLAAEGASKGYTF. CDR3 nucleotide sequence: TGTGCCAGCAGCTTGGCCGCGGAGGGGGCGTCAAAAGGCTACACCTTC.

This clone was seen a handful of times. The rearrangement joins TRBV7-2 to TRBJ1-4; tentative D call: TRBD1 (6 bases). The germline gives CDR1 SGHTA, CDR2 FQGNSA. V lost 5 bases to trimming and J lost 8 bases, with 18 bases between them. The CDR3 loop spans 15 amino acids. In DNA form, the CDR3 reads TGTGCCAGCAGCCAAACAGGGACATCTGAGGAAAAACTGTTTTTT. Its translation is CASSQTGTSEEKLFF.

This clone was observed once. This chain uses TRBV7-2 with TRBJ1-1; 8 bases fit TRBD1. Germline CDR1 and CDR2: SGHTA and FQGNSA. V gave up 4 bases and J gave up 8 bases; unmatched junction bases: 6. The CDR3 has 13 amino acids. CDR3 residues: CASSSQGGGEAFF. CDR3 nucleotides: TGTGCCAGCAGCTCACAGGGGGGTGGGGAAGCTTTCTTT.

This sequence joins TRBV11-2 and TRBJ1-2, with 7 nucleotides matching TRBD1. The CDR3 is made up of 17 amino acids. V was clipped by 5 bases and J by 7 bases; unmatched bases: 19. Germline V gene data show CDR1 as SGHAT and CDR2 as FQNNGV. CDR3 amino acids: CASSVLRDSQPLLGYTF. In nucleotides, the CDR3 is TGTGCCAGCAGCGTCCTCCGGGACAGCCAGCCGCTGCTTGGCTACACCTTC.

The chain recombines TRBV7-2 with TRBJ2-7; 7 positions agree with TRBD2. The length of the CDR3 is 15 residues. V lost 1 base to trimming and J lost 6 bases; unmatched junction nucleotides: 9. From germline, CDR1 is SGHTA and CDR2 FQGNSA. CDR3 DNA sequence: TGTGCCAGCAGCTTAGTCCTGGGAGGGGCGCGCGAGCAGTACTTC. Protein product: CASSLVLGGAREQYF. The whole variable domain, remainder taken from reference TRBV7-2 and TRBJ2-7, is GAGVSQSPSNKVTEKGKDVELRCDPISGHTALYWYRQSLGQGLEFLIYFQGNSAPDKSGLPSDRFSAERTGGSVSTLTIQRTQQEDSAVYLCASSLVLGGAREQYFGPGTRLTVT.

V usage is TRBV7-2 and J usage is TRBJ1-6, with D perhaps matching TRBD1 (6 bases). Germline V gene lookup returns CDR1 SGHTA and CDR2 FQGNSA. The CDR3 is 15 amino acids. Trimming shortened V by 3 bases and J by 7 bases, and 13 bases separated the two germline ends. The CDR3 sequence: CASSLPGTINSPLHF. The CDR3 region has the DNA TGTGCCAGCAGCTTGCCCGGGACAATAAATTCACCCCTCCACTTT. Full variable domain (outside the CDR3, taken from reference TRBV7-2 and TRBJ1-6): GAGVSQSPSNKVTEKGKDVELRCDPISGHTALYWYRQSLGQGLEFLIYFQGNSAPDKSGLPSDRFSAERTGGSVSTLTIQRTQQEDSAVYLCASSLPGTINSPLHFGNGTRLTVT.

The chain combines TRBV18 with TRBJ2-2; D ambiguous. The ends were cut back, 1 base at V and 4 bases at J, with 13 bases in the middle. CDR1 is KGHSH and CDR2 is LQKENI in the germline V gene. This CDR3 spans 16 amino acids. The CDR3 DNA reads TGTGCCAGCTCACCACGACTCCCGACCCCCACCGGGGAGCTGTTTTTT. Its protein product is CASSPRLPTPTGELFF.

The chain employs TRBV3-1 (or the pseudogene TRBV3-2) and TRBJ1-2, with D maybe TRBD1 (6 bases). V was shortened by 7 bases and J by 7 bases, with 13 bases between the two germline ends. Germline CDR1 reads LGHDT; CDR2 reads YNNKEL (reference sequence). The CDR3 length is 12 residues. The CDR3 nucleotides read TGTGCCAGCAACACAGGGAATGGTGGCTACACCTTC. It specifies CASNTGNGGYTF.